This TCR beta chain was sequenced during a study of blood T cell repertoires in COVID-19. Germline V gene data show CDR1 as SGHRS and CDR2 as YFSETQ. This CDR3 contains 17 residues. V gave up 0 bases and J gave up 0 bases, with 13 bases separating them. For recovered donors of Cohort 3, there were two negative PCRs, clearance, or symptom resolution. Sequencing was performed with immunoSEQ multiplex PCR; in TCRdb, only in-frame clones are kept and a portion is missing. The sample includes fewer than 400,000 clones, about 91% of them seen just once. The TCR was taken from a woman aged 18-30 years who had recovered from COVID-19. J is TRBJ2-1 and V is TRBV5-1; no clear D gene. The material sequenced was PBMCs or T cells enriched from blood (not recorded which). The CDR3 nucleotides read TGCGCCAGCAGCTTGGAAACAGCACTCGTCTCCTACAATGAGCAGTTCTTC. It encodes CASSLETALVSYNEQFF.